The 14 T cell receptor beta chains below come from one sample, sequenced in a study of regulatory T cells in long-lasting Graves disease. For TCR beta, libraries came from iRepertoire HTBI primers and Arm-PCR of CDR3 regions. In TCRdb, the multiplex PCR reads were re-called with MiXCR into one record per CDR3 protein. The sample lists some 460,000 distinct CDR3 sequences, 15% to 20% occurring once. Time point reported: newly diagnosed GD, antithyroid drugs for less than 3 months. PBMC-extracted RNA yielded the TCR library. The data were also submitted as part of a second study, on T cells in Graves' hyperthyroidism and ophthalmopathy.

The starting material was peripheral blood mononuclear cells (PBMCs), obtained at new diagnosis, from a patient treated with antithyroid drugs. Every receptor here comes from a man between 40 and 49 years old with Graves disease.

This clonotype was counted ten times or more. V and J are TRBV30 and TRBJ2-7; 9 bases map to TRBD1. Germline CDR1 reads GTSNPN; CDR2 reads SVGIG (reference sequence). The CDR3 spans 14 residues. V shed 2 bases and J 5 bases; nucleotides not matched to a gene: 7. The CDR3 loop reads CAWSPGQGHDEQYF. The CDR3 bases are TGTGCCTGGAGTCCGGGACAGGGTCACGACGAGCAGTACTTC. The full variable domain, completed using reference TRBV30 and TRBJ2-7, is SQTIHQWPATLVQPVGSPLSLECTVEGTSNPNLYWYRQAAGRGLQLLFYSVGIGQISSEVPQNLSASRPQDRQFILSSKKLLLSDSGFYLCAWSPGQGHDEQYFGPGTRLTVT.

At least ten counts were recorded for this clonotype. The CDR3, as DNA: TGTGCCAGCAGCTCCCGACAGGGCAGTTTTAACACAGATACGCAGTATTTT. Its translation is CASSSRQGSFNTDTQYF. The rearrangement uses TRBV7-9 and TRBJ2-3; 7 nucleotides line up with TRBD1. J was trimmed by 2 bases and V by 4 bases; bases with no gene match: 12. Germline V gene lookup returns CDR1 SEHNR and CDR2 FQNEAQ (reference sequence). The CDR3 has 17 amino acids.

This clonotype was found a few times. The chain is built from TRBV29-1 and TRBJ2-3; tentatively, D is TRBD2 (5 bases). The germline CDR1 and CDR2 sequences are SQVTM and ANQGSEA. This CDR3 has 15 amino acids. V was shortened by 6 bases and J by 1 base, with 17 bases between the two germline ends. CDR3 region: CSVRASYDRTDTQYF. CDR3 in DNA: TGCAGCGTCCGCGCTAGCTACGATCGCACAGATACGCAGTATTTT.

For this clonotype: This may be a read error, as it is one base from a much larger clone. This rearrangement joins TRBV28 to TRBJ1-6; 8 positions agree with TRBD1. The CDR3 runs to 14 residues. Germline CDR1 and CDR2: MDHEN and SYDVKM. CDR3: CASGQGANNSPLRF. The CDR3 region has the DNA TGTGCCAGCGGGCAGGGGGCGAATAATTCACCCCTCCGCTTT.

This clonotype occurred many times. This chain uses TRBV9 with TRBJ2-3; D not resolved. The V gene lost 0 bases and the J gene lost 6 bases, with 8 bases spanning the gap. The CDR3 consists of 13 residues. Germline V gene data show CDR1 as SGDLS and CDR2 as YYNGEE. The CDR3 sequence: CASSVALRDTQYF. CDR3 sequence (DNA): TGTGCCAGCAGCGTAGCTTTGAGGGATACGCAGTATTTT.

This clonotype was detected only a few times. V usage is TRBV6-5 and J usage is TRBJ2-7, with D tentatively TRBD2 (5 bases). With 3 bases removed from V and 7 bases from J, the gap between germline ends came to 10 bases. CDR3 length: 12 residues. The germline gives CDR1 MNHEY, CDR2 SVGAGI. CDR3 bases: TGTGCCAGCAGTTATAAGTCGGGAGAGCAGTACTTC. Translated, it gives CASSYKSGEQYF.

This chain uses TRBV29-1 with TRBJ2-7, with D possibly being TRBD1 (6 bases). The CDR3 sequence is 12 residues long. Trimming took off 7 bases at V and 5 bases at J, with 15 bases between the two ends. Per germline, CDR1 SQVTM and CDR2 ANQGSEA. The CDR3 DNA reads as TGCAGCGGCTTAATGGGGGCCCACGAGCAGTACTTC. This sequence encodes CSGLMGAHEQYF.

This clonotype was counted between two and nine times. The rearrangement uses TRBV20-1 and TRBJ2-2, with D possibly TRBD2 on 6 matching bases. Trimming stripped 0 bases from V and 2 bases from J, with 13 bases between. The CDR3 spans 16 residues. Germline loops: CDR1 DFQATT, CDR2 SNEGSKA (reference sequence). The CDR3 DNA sequence: TGCAGTGCTAGAGACAGGAGGGGTTCCAACACCGGGGAGCTGTTTTTT. This gives the protein CSARDRRGSNTGELFF.

The rearrangement uses TRBV7-9 and TRBJ2-5; D might be TRBD1 (6 bases). V lost 4 bases, J lost 2 bases, and 20 bases lay in between. The germline V gene encodes CDR1 SEHNR and CDR2 FQNEAQ (reference sequence). This CDR3 contains 17 residues. The CDR3 nucleotides are TGTGCCAGCAGCTCGCACCTCAACTCACAGGGACAAGAGACCCAGTACTTC. This encodes CASSSHLNSQGQETQYF.

This chain uses TRBV6-2 or TRBV6-3 with TRBJ2-1; 9 positions match TRBD1. The CDR3 sequence is 15 residues long. V shed 5 bases, J shed 4 bases, and the junction held 6 bases outside the gene matches. Germline V gene data show CDR1 as MNHEY and CDR2 as SVGEGT. CDR3 DNA sequence: TGTGCCAGCAGTGAATCCGGGACAGGGTACAATGAGCAGTTCTTC. Encoded protein: CASSESGTGYNEQFF.

There are many counts of this clonotype. This chain joins TRBV11-2 and TRBJ2-3; 12 bases map to TRBD2. Looked up from germline, CDR1 is SGHAT and CDR2 is FQNNGV. The CDR3 runs to 15 residues. The V and J ends lost 7 bases and 5 bases, in that order; junction bases with no gene match: 7. CDR3 loop: CASTGRLAGEDTQYF. CDR3 nucleotides: TGTGCCAGCACTGGAAGACTAGCGGGAGAAGATACGCAGTATTTT.

The sample holds many counts of this clonotype. The chain combines TRBV11-2 with TRBJ2-1; 7 nucleotides line up with TRBD2. The ends lost 6 bases at V and 6 bases at J; junction bases unmatched: 8. Germline-derived CDR1 and CDR2 are SGHAT and FQNNGV. The CDR3 runs to 14 residues. The CDR3 sequence: CASREGRAFNEQFF. CDR3 in DNA: TGTGCCAGCAGAGAGGGGAGGGCCTTCAATGAGCAGTTCTTC.

This clonotype was seen repeatedly, ten times or more. The chain carries TRBV20-1 and TRBJ2-1; TRBD2 agrees at 9 bases. This CDR3 contains 13 residues. Germline assignment: CDR1 DFQATT and CDR2 SNEGSKA (reference sequence). V lost 8 bases to trimming and J lost 4 bases; unmatched junction nucleotides: 6. CDR3: CSTGTSLYNEQFF. The DNA of the CDR3 is TGCAGTACCGGGACTAGCCTTTACAATGAGCAGTTCTTC.

Ten or more counts support this clonotype. The chain couples TRBV3-1 to TRBJ1-5, with TRBD1 matching 8 bases. After removal of 5 bases from V and 7 bases from J, the junction contained 7 bases not matched to a gene. Germline CDR1 and CDR2: LGHDT and YNNKEL (reference sequence). The CDR3 spans 14 residues. CDR3 in amino acids: CASSKGTGMQPQHF. The CDR3, as DNA: TGTGCCAGCAGCAAAGGGACAGGAATGCAGCCCCAGCATTTT.